This T cell receptor beta chain comes out of a study of beta chain features in type 1 diabetes. CDR1 SGHDT and CDR2 YYEEEE come from the germline V gene. Deletions cut 1 base from V and 3 bases from J, with 13 bases between. The CDR3 contains 15 residues. The whole isolated RNA underwent reverse transcription, so sequencing captured expressed TCRB transcripts. TCRdb's copy holds only in-frame clones and misses some; the assay was immunoSEQ multiplex PCR. The sample contains some 400,000 clones, around 16% of which appear only once. This clone has only a few counts. This TCR was sampled from a young woman in good health. Source material: naive CD4+ T cells from blood. The V gene is TRBV5-6, the J gene TRBJ1-1; D is unclear. This CDR3 reads CASSLSLGVDTEAFF. The CDR3 DNA is TGTGCCAGCAGCTTGTCGTTAGGAGTCGACACTGAAGCTTTCTTT. The full variable domain, completed using reference TRBV5-6 and TRBJ1-1, is DAGVTQSPTHLIKTRGQQVTLRCSPKSGHDTVSWYQQALGQGPQFIFQYYEEEERQRGNFPDRFSGHQFPNYSSELNVNALLLGDSALYLCASSLSLGVDTEAFFGQGTRLTVV.